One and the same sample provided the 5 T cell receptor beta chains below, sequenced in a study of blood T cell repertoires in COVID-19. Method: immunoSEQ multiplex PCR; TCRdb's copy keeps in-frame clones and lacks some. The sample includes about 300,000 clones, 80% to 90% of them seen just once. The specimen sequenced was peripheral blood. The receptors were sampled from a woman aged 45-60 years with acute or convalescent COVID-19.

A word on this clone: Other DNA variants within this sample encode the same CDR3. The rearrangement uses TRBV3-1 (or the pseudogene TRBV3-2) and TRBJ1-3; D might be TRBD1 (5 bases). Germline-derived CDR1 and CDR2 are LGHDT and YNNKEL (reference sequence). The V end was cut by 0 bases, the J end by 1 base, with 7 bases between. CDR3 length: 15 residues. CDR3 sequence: CASSQDGGSGNTIYF. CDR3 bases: TGTGCCAGCAGCCAAGACGGGGGGTCTGGAAACACCATATATTTT.

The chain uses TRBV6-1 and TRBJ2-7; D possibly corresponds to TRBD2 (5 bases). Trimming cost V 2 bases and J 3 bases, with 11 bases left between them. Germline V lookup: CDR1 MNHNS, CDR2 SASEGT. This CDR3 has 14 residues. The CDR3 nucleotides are TGTGCCAGCAGTGAACAATCGGGGTTCTACGAGCAGTACGTC. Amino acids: CASSEQSGFYEQYV.

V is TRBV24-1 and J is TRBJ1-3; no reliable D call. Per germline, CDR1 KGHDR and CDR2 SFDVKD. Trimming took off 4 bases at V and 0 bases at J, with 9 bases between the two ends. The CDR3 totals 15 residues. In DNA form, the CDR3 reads TGTGCCACCAGTGAACGACATAGCTCTGGAAACACCATATATTTT. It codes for CATSERHSSGNTIYF.

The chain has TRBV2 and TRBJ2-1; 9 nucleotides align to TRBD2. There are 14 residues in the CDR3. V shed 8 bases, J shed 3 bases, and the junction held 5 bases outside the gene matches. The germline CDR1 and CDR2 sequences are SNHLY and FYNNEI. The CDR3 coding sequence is TGTGCCAGCCAGGGACTAGCTAGCTACAATGAGCAGTTCTTC. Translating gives CASQGLASYNEQFF.

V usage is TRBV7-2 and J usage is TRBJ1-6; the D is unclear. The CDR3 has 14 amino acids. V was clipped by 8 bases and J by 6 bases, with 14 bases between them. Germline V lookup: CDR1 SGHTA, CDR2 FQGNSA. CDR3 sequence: CASSRVRGNSPLHF. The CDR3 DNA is TGTGCCAGCTCCAGAGTCCGCGGTAATTCACCCCTCCACTTT.